This record looks at one TCR beta chain sequence and its context. The data were obtained in a study of blood T cell repertoires in COVID-19. Study in general: Specimens from acute and convalescent COVID-19 originated in the United States, Italy and Spain. From T cells, B-cell-depleted T cells, or PBMCs came the material, which was cDNA or gDNA.

As handled by the study authors: Reference gene primer amplification gave nucleated cell count estimates. Here immunoSEQ multiplex PCR was the method, and the copy in TCRdb shows in-frame clones only, minus some. V, J and clone size are taken as reported in that table, and D and trimming were inferred from the DNA itself. The sample records around 100,000 clones, over 75% being singletons. The V and J ends lost 5 bases and 0 bases respectively, with 14 bases between them. The CDR3 loop spans 15 amino acids. Germline V lookup: CDR1 LNHDA, CDR2 SQIVND (reference sequence). The sequencing input was peripheral blood. The origin of this receptor is a man aged 30 to 45 in a cohort sampled during active COVID-19. The chain joins TRBV19 to TRBJ2-7, with D possibly matching TRBD1 (6 bases). The CDR3 sequence is CASSPTGSSSYEQYF. CDR3 DNA: TGTGCCAGTAGTCCCACAGGGTCGAGCTCCTACGAGCAGTACTTC.